This is a list of T cell receptor beta chains from one sample in a study of T cells in Graves' hyperthyroidism and ophthalmopathy. One entry per CDR3 protein results from TCRdb running MiXCR on the multiplex PCR reads. Among fewer than 750,000 distinct CDR3 sequences, 14% to 15% were seen once, and the ten largest hold about 4%. The specimen was blood. The receptor source for this set is a woman aged 40 to 55 with Graves' ophthalmopathy. The CDR3 runs from the conserved cysteine through the conserved F or W. A D gene is named only where the DNA matches it firmly. Rows may omit the clone size; those that give it use once, few, many or a size class.

clone size	V gene	J gene	D gene	CDR3 length	CDR3 protein	CDR3 DNA
many	TRBV6-1	TRBJ2-5	TRBD2	18	CASSGERLAGGPGETQYF	TGTGCCAGCAGTGGGGAGAGACTAGCGGGAGGGCCGGGGGAGACCCAGTACTTC
few	TRBV19	TRBJ1-5	TRBD1	16	CASSSSGTGGGQPQHF	TGTGCCAGTAGTAGTTCAGGGACAGGGGGCGGACAGCCCCAGCATTTT
-	TRBV7-2	TRBJ2-5	-	14	CASSLGAGWETQYF	TGTGCCAGCAGCTTAGGCGCAGGGTGGGAGACCCAGTACTTC
many	TRBV29-1	TRBJ2-2	TRBD1	17	CSAEDGRGRGNTGELFF	TGCAGCGCCGAGGACGGCAGGGGGCGCGGAAACACCGGGGAGCTGTTTTTT
many	TRBV27	TRBJ1-5	-	14	CARKAEPNDQPQHF	TGTGCCAGAAAAGCCGAGCCAAACGATCAGCCCCAGCATTTT
few	TRBV2	TRBJ2-7	-	12	CAGGPGTYEQYF	TGTGCCGGGGGGCCGGGGACCTACGAGCAGTACTTC
many	TRBV7-8	TRBJ2-7	-	15	CASSARGRYGDEQYF	TGTGCCAGCAGCGCCCGGGGCAGGTACGGGGACGAGCAGTACTTC
-	TRBV28	TRBJ2-4	-	19	CASSSETLGQTSAKNIQYF	TGTGCCAGCAGTTCGGAGACCCTTGGACAAACTTCGGCCAAAAACATTCAGTACTTC
-	TRBV5-1	TRBJ2-7	-	14	CASSQGTIDYEQYF	TGCGCCAGCAGTCAGGGGACAATAGACTACGAGCAGTACTTC
few	TRBV4-3	TRBJ1-2	-	14	CASSQENRPYGYTF	TGCGCCAGCAGCCAAGAAAACCGGCCCTATGGCTACACCTTC
many	TRBV7-9	TRBJ2-7	-	14	CASSLETHRYEQYF	TGTGCCAGCAGCTTAGAGACCCACCGATACGAGCAGTACTTC
many	TRBV19	TRBJ2-2	TRBD2	17	CASLGLAGGSVTGELFF	TGTGCCAGTCTGGGACTAGCGGGAGGTAGCGTGACCGGGGAGCTGTTTTTT
many	TRBV18	TRBJ2-7	TRBD1	15	CASSPGPTGPYEQYF	TGTGCCAGCTCACCCGGACCGACAGGGCCCTACGAGCAGTACTTC
many	TRBV6-1	TRBJ1-5	TRBD1	13	CASRTGGGQPQHF	TGTGCCAGCAGGACAGGGGGAGGTCAGCCCCAGCATTTT
many	TRBV15	TRBJ2-5	-	15	CATSREGGLLETQYF	TGTGCCACCAGCAGAGAAGGCGGGTTGTTGGAGACCCAGTACTTC
many	TRBV19	TRBJ1-1	TRBD1	12	CASRQGHTEAFF	TGTGCCAGTCGACAGGGACACACTGAAGCTTTCTTT
few	TRBV2	TRBJ1-5	-	14	CASNSDSSNQPQHF	TGTGCCAGCAATTCGGACAGCAGCAATCAGCCCCAGCATTTT
-	TRBV11-2	TRBJ2-4	-	13	CASSIIRRDIQYF	TGTGCCAGCAGCATTATCAGGAGGGACATTCAGTACTTC
few	TRBV7-2	TRBJ2-5	TRBD2	15	CASSFQSGVEETQYF	TGTGCCAGCAGCTTTCAAAGCGGGGTTGAAGAGACCCAGTACTTC
many	TRBV27	TRBJ2-2	TRBD1	14	CASSLGTGIGELFF	TGTGCCAGCAGTTTGGGGACAGGGATCGGGGAGCTGTTTTTT
-	TRBV27	TRBJ2-7	TRBD2	16	CASGLRPGLAGVEQYF	TGTGCCAGCGGCCTCCGCCCGGGACTAGCGGGAGTCGAGCAGTACTTC
many	TRBV7-2	TRBJ1-5	-	14	CASSSRRHNQPQHF	TGTGCCAGCAGCTCACGGAGACATAATCAGCCCCAGCATTTT
many	TRBV28	TRBJ1-1	-	13	CASSFQRVTEAFF	TGTGCCAGCAGTTTTCAGAGGGTCACTGAAGCTTTCTTT
many	TRBV18	TRBJ1-5	-	13	CASSPGVDQPQHF	TGTGCCAGCTCACCAGGGGTGGATCAGCCCCAGCATTTT
many	TRBV28	TRBJ1-5	TRBD1	14	CASNYRGGGQPQHF	TGTGCCAGCAACTACAGGGGCGGCGGTCAGCCCCAGCATTTT
many	TRBV7-3	TRBJ1-2	-	14	CASSDGGSNYGYTF	TGTGCCAGCAGCGATGGGGGATCTAACTATGGCTACACCTTC
-	TRBV18	TRBJ2-4	-	16	CASSRAGRVAKNIQYF	TGTGCCAGCTCAAGGGCAGGACGAGTAGCCAAAAACATTCAGTACTTC
many	TRBV9	TRBJ2-4	-	14	CASSSGHAGNIQYF	TGTGCCAGCAGCTCGGGACATGCTGGAAACATTCAGTACTTC
many	TRBV6-5	TRBJ1-5	-	17	CASSYSIRGDSRWPQHF	TGTGCCAGCAGTTACTCAATCAGGGGAGACAGTCGCTGGCCCCAGCATTTT
few	TRBV6-1	TRBJ2-7	-	16	CASSSVKGGHSYEQYF	TGTGCCAGCAGCTCCGTTAAGGGGGGCCATTCCTACGAGCAGTACTTC
-	TRBV7-9	TRBJ2-5	-	14	CASSPSGQGETQYF	TGTGCCAGCAGCCCGAGTGGGCAGGGCGAGACCCAGTACTTC
few	TRBV12-3/TRBV12-4	TRBJ1-1	-	13	CASSLFSDTEAFF	TGTGCCAGCAGTTTATTTTCGGACACTGAAGCTTTCTTT
many	TRBV6-5	TRBJ2-3	-	13	CASSHSGTDTQYF	TGTGCCAGCAGTCACTCTGGCACAGATACGCAGTATTTT
few	TRBV20-1	TRBJ2-7	-	13	CSAEYPGPSASFF	TGCAGTGCTGAGTATCCGGGCCCCTCAGCCTCCTTCTTC
many	TRBV11-1	TRBJ2-7	-	16	CASSFTGGLATYEQYF	TGTGCCAGCAGCTTTACGGGCGGGCTAGCGACATACGAGCAGTACTTC
many	TRBV6-2/TRBV6-3	TRBJ2-4	TRBD2	16	CASRPSGRPRENIQYF	TGTGCCAGCAGGCCTAGCGGGAGGCCGCGAGAAAACATTCAGTACTTC
many	TRBV20-1	TRBJ1-2	-	12	CSAPDSYYGYTF	TGCAGTGCCCCTGACAGTTACTATGGCTACACCTTC
many	TRBV6-2/TRBV6-3	TRBJ2-7	TRBD1	16	CASSLDRGYLDYEQYF	TGTGCCAGCAGTTTGGACAGGGGGTACCTCGATTACGAGCAGTACTTC
many	TRBV6-1	TRBJ1-5	-	13	CASSEGRSQPQHF	TGTGCCAGCAGTGAAGGTAGGAGTCAGCCCCAGCATTTT
-	TRBV19	TRBJ1-1	-	15	CASSKPTYGLSEAFF	TGTGCCAGTAGTAAACCCACATACGGACTTTCTGAAGCTTTCTTT
many	TRBV6-5	TRBJ2-7	-	14	CATSRDSRSYEQYF	TGTGCCACCAGCCGGGACTCCCGCTCCTACGAGCAGTACTTC
many	TRBV6-2/TRBV6-3	TRBJ1-2	-	14	CASRMRTANYGYTF	TGTGCCAGCAGGATGAGGACAGCTAACTATGGCTACACCTTC